This T cell receptor (beta chain) was found in a study of blood T cells in healthy people across ages. Study-wide background: The template switching approach captured approximately one barcoded beta molecule for every two T cells.

This clonotype has at least ten counts. What it binds is not known. Points from the study as a whole: Samples with more naive T cells showed higher observed beta diversity. Naive and antigen-experienced cells could not be conclusively compared, given unsorted PBMCs.

Alongside a J-beta primer mix, a sample-barcoded 5' primer served in a second PCR lasting roughly 6 to 11 cycles. One entry per CDR3 protein, called by TCRdb with MiXCR from the 5' RACE reads. The sample contains more than 800,000 distinct CDR3 sequences, less than 35% of which appear only once. Sequencing was performed on blood. The TCR was taken from a woman aged 80 or older in good health.

CDR3 residues: CASSVQASGQETQYF. The CDR3 bases are TGTGCCAGCAGTGTTCAGGCTAGCGGCCAAGAGACCCAGTACTTC. J is TRBJ2-5 and V is TRBV2; 7 nucleotides line up with TRBD2. Germline V gene data show CDR1 as SNHLY and CDR2 as FYNNEI. This CDR3 region has 15 residues. With V trimmed by 4 bases and J by 1 base, 6 bases remained unmatched.